These 23 T cell receptor beta chains originate from one sample sequenced in a study of T cells in Graves' hyperthyroidism and ophthalmopathy. Amplification of TCR beta CDR3 regions was performed using RNA transcripts as template. First-round RT-PCR with HTBI primers amplified the TCR CDR3 region. TCRdb fed the multiplex PCR reads into MiXCR, producing one record per CDR3 protein. The sample lists roughly 360,000 distinct CDR3 sequences, approximately 13% occurring once. The specimen was blood. The receptors here all came from a young man with Graves' hyperthyroidism that later progressed to Graves' ophthalmopathy.

The table lists this clonotype with a few counts. CDR3 amino acids: CASSQLKGDTQYF. The CDR3 DNA follows: TGTGCCAGCAGCCAGCTCAAGGGAGATACGCAGTATTTT. The rearrangement joins TRBV4-2 to TRBJ2-3; D ambiguous. The CDR3 loop spans 13 amino acids. With 3 bases removed from V and 5 bases from J, the gap between germline ends came to 9 bases. CDR1 and CDR2 (germline): LGHNA, YNFKEQ.

The rearrangement uses TRBV29-1 and TRBJ2-3; 9 bases fit TRBD2. Germline trimming cut 5 bases from V and 6 bases from J; bases unmatched to any gene: 18. The CDR3 runs 17 residues. CDR1 and CDR2 (germline): SQVTM, ANQGSEA. CDR3 coding DNA: TGCAGCGTTACGATGGGTGGAGGTAGCGGGGGTCGGGATACGCAGTATTTT. Its protein is CSVTMGGGSGGRDTQYF.

This clonotype was detected many times. The rearrangement uses TRBV6-1 and TRBJ1-5; D is ambiguous. Germline CDR1 reads MNHNS; CDR2 reads SASEGT. The CDR3 is made up of 13 amino acids. The ends were cut back, 11 bases at V and 2 bases at J, with 13 bases in the middle. The CDR3 loop reads CAQKQRGNQPQHF. CDR3 DNA sequence: TGTGCCCAAAAGCAGAGGGGCAATCAGCCCCAGCATTTT.

V and J are TRBV4-1 and TRBJ1-3; D call uncertain. CDR1 and CDR2 (germline): MGHRA, YSYEKL. The V end was cut by 4 bases, the J end by 0 bases, with 10 bases between. The CDR3 covers 15 residues. CDR3 in DNA: TGCGCCAGCAGCCGCGGACGGCCCTCTGGAAACACCATATATTTT. This codes for CASSRGRPSGNTIYF.

Notes on this clonotype: A much larger clone is a single base away; this may be a read error. This chain uses TRBV3-1 with TRBJ2-3; D remains unclear. Germline CDR1 reads LGHDT; CDR2 reads YNNKEL (reference sequence). V lost 2 bases to trimming and J lost 6 bases, with 9 bases between them. The CDR3 totals 13 residues. The CDR3 reads CASSQLLRDTQYF. CDR3 sequence (DNA): TGTGCCAGCAGCCAATTGTTACGCGATACGCAGTATTTT.

This clonotype appeared many times. The chain carries TRBV12-3 or TRBV12-4 and TRBJ1-4, with 8 bases that match TRBD1. The CDR3 spans 14 residues. Unmatched junction bases numbered 4, after V lost 3 bases and J lost 7 bases. The CDR3 region is CASSLSGGGEKLFF. For the CDR3, the DNA is TGTGCCAGCAGTTTGTCAGGGGGCGGTGAAAAACTGTTTTTT.

To note about this clonotype: This may arise from a read error, as a much more abundant clone is one base away. For the CDR3, the DNA is TGTGCCAGCAGTTTGAGCTTCGCGGCAGATACGCAGTGTTTT. Amino acids: CASSLSFAADTQCF. The V and J genes are TRBV6-9 and TRBJ2-3, with D unresolved. Germline-derived CDR1 and CDR2 are MNHGY and SVAAGI. This CDR3 has 14 amino acids.

The chain uses TRBV4-1 and TRBJ2-3, with a possible D match to TRBD1 (6 bases). This CDR3 spans 15 amino acids. Germline CDR1 is MGHRA and CDR2 is YSYEKL. The V gene lost 5 bases and the J gene lost 2 bases, with 14 bases spanning the gap. Here the CDR3 reads CASSTRTALTDTQYF. In DNA, the CDR3 is TGCGCCAGCAGCACCCGGACAGCCCTCACAGATACGCAGTATTTT.

Ten or more counts support this clonotype. CDR3 sequence (DNA): TGTGCCAGCAGCACAGAGTGGGCGGGCGGGACCCAGTACTTC. Its translation is CASSTEWAGGTQYF. This chain uses TRBV9 with TRBJ2-5, with D tentatively TRBD2 (5 bases). Trimming left V 4 bases short and J 7 bases short, with 17 bases between. The germline V gene encodes CDR1 SGDLS and CDR2 YYNGEE. The length of the CDR3 is 14 residues. The entire variable domain, with the rest obtained from reference TRBV9 and TRBJ2-5, is as follows: DSGVTQTPKHLITATGQRVTLRCSPRSGDLSVYWYQQSLDQGLQFLIQYYNGEERAKGNILERFSAQQFPDLHSELNLSSLELGDSALYFCASSTEWAGGTQYFGPGTRLLVL.

This clonotype was detected ten times or more. The chain has TRBV30 and TRBJ1-5; D is unresolved. Germline V gives CDR1 GTSNPN, CDR2 SVGIG (reference sequence). The CDR3 has 13 residues. Trimming removed 2 bases from V and 7 bases from J, with 12 bases in between. The CDR3 sequence: CAWSRGTGQPQHF. Here the CDR3 DNA reads TGTGCCTGGAGTCGGGGTACGGGGCAGCCCCAGCATTTT.

This clonotype turned up a few times. The CDR3 reads CSVEGTSGGLDTQYF. CDR3 in DNA: TGCAGCGTTGAAGGGACTAGCGGGGGCCTAGATACGCAGTATTTT. The chain couples TRBV29-1 to TRBJ2-3; 13 positions agree with TRBD2. There are 15 residues in the CDR3. Germline V gene lookup returns CDR1 SQVTM and CDR2 ANQGSEA. Trimming at V came to 1 base and at J to 5 bases, leaving 3 bases not matched to a gene.

This clonotype occurred many times. The DNA for the CDR3 is TGTGCCAGCTGCCGCCGGGGACAGGGAACATCCAATGAGCAGTTCTTC. Its translation is CASCRRGQGTSNEQFF. The genes are TRBV2 and TRBJ2-1, with 9 bases that match TRBD1. V was clipped by 8 bases and J by 6 bases; unmatched bases: 14. The CDR3 consists of 16 residues. Germline V gene lookup returns CDR1 SNHLY and CDR2 FYNNEI. Using reference TRBV2 and TRBJ2-1 for the parts outside the CDR3, the full variable domain is EPEVTQTPSHQVTQMGQEVILRCVPISNHLYFYWYRQILGQKVEFLVSFYNNEISEKSEIFDDQFSVERPDGSNFTLKIRSTKLEDSAMYFCASCRRGQGTSNEQFFGPGTRLTVL.

This clonotype was detected many times. The CDR3 is CASTLWAGVDTIYF. CDR3 bases: TGTGCCAGCACCTTGTGGGCAGGGGTTGACACCATATATTTT. V usage is TRBV12-3 or TRBV12-4 and J usage is TRBJ1-3; tentative D call: TRBD1 (6 bases). Between the trimmed V and J ends, which lost 7 bases and 8 bases, there was a span of 18 bases. There are 14 residues in the CDR3.

This clonotype was observed many times. The chain carries TRBV11-2 and TRBJ2-7, with a possible D match to TRBD2 (5 bases). The germline CDR1 and CDR2 sequences are SGHAT and FQNNGV. The length of the CDR3 is 13 residues. Trimming took off 0 bases at V and 7 bases at J, with 10 bases between the two ends. For the CDR3, the DNA is TGTGCCAGCAGCTTAGAGACCCAGCGGGAGCAGTACTTC. This gives the protein CASSLETQREQYF. Combining the CDR3 with reference TRBV11-2 and TRBJ2-7 gives the whole variable domain EAGVAQSPRYKIIEKRQSVAFWCNPISGHATLYWYQQILGQGPKLLIQFQNNGVVDDSQLPKDRFSAERLKGVDSTLKIQPAKLEDSAVYLCASSLETQREQYFGPGTRLTVT.

The genes are TRBV12-5 and TRBJ1-6; D unresolved. Trimming shortened V by 0 bases and J by 0 bases, and 9 bases separated the two germline ends. CDR1 is LGHNT and CDR2 is FRNRAP in the germline V gene. The CDR3 covers 17 residues. The CDR3 protein is CASGLVLQSSYNSPLHF. The CDR3 region has the DNA TGTGCTAGTGGTTTGGTACTGCAGAGCTCCTATAATTCACCCCTCCACTTT.

The V and J genes are TRBV7-9 and TRBJ2-1; TRBD1 agrees at 10 bases. The CDR3 has 16 residues. Losses at the gene ends were 3 bases for V and 7 bases for J; bases not matched to a gene: 9. Germline V gives CDR1 SEHNR, CDR2 FQNEAQ (reference sequence). In nucleotides, the CDR3 is TGTGCCAGCAGCTTCGAGGGACAGGGGACGGTAAATGAGCAGTTCTTC. Amino acids: CASSFEGQGTVNEQFF.

At least ten counts were recorded for this clonotype. The rearrangement joins TRBV28 to TRBJ2-3, with 8 bases lining up with TRBD1. After removal of 7 bases from V and 4 bases from J, the junction contained 7 bases not matched to a gene. The CDR3 runs to 14 residues. CDR1 and CDR2 from the germline V gene are MDHEN and SYDVKM. The CDR3 spells CASIDRGIPDTQYF. Here the CDR3 DNA reads TGTGCCAGCATCGACAGGGGCATCCCAGATACGCAGTATTTT.

This clonotype showed up many times. Here the CDR3 DNA reads TGTGCCAGCACCCCATCGGAGGCTTTCTTT. It codes for CASTPSEAFF. The J gene is TRBJ1-1, the V gene TRBV12-3 or TRBV12-4, with unresolved D. The CDR3 covers 10 residues. The ends were cut back, 7 bases at V and 11 bases at J, with 11 bases in the middle.

This clonotype showed up just a few times. V and J are TRBV6-1 and TRBJ2-3, with 12 bases matching TRBD2. Germline loops: CDR1 MNHNS, CDR2 SASEGT. The CDR3 spans 16 residues. The trim removed 4 bases at V and 2 bases at J, leaving 4 bases unmatched. The CDR3 here is CASSGLAGALTDTQYF. CDR3 coding DNA: TGTGCCAGCAGTGGACTAGCGGGGGCCCTCACAGATACGCAGTATTTT.

This clonotype appeared many times. The CDR3 loop is CASSRYDGQPQHF. CDR3 nucleotide sequence: TGTGCCAGCAGCCGCTATGACGGACAGCCCCAGCATTTT. V gene TRBV12-3 or TRBV12-4 combines with J gene TRBJ1-5; D unresolved. The CDR3 sequence is 13 residues long. V was pared by 6 bases and J by 7 bases, with 13 bases between.

Many counts were recorded for this clonotype. The rearrangement uses TRBV13 and TRBJ2-5, with 11 bases lining up with TRBD2. V dropped 5 bases and J dropped 5; count of bases not matched to a gene: 7. CDR1 and CDR2 from the germline V gene are PRHDT and FYEKMQ (reference sequence). CDR3 length equals 15 residues. The CDR3 DNA reads as TGTGCCAGCAGCCTACTAGCGGGGGCCGAGGAGACCCAGTACTTC. It yields the protein CASSLLAGAEETQYF.

In this sample, this clonotype turned up many times. The V and J genes are TRBV11-2 and TRBJ1-2, with 8 bases fitting TRBD1. The CDR3 is 13 amino acids. V lost 5 bases to trimming and J lost 7 bases; unmatched junction nucleotides: 6. Germline V lookup: CDR1 SGHAT, CDR2 FQNNGV. The CDR3 DNA follows: TGTGCCAGCAGCCTGGACAGGGCGGTTGGCTACACCTTC. It specifies CASSLDRAVGYTF.

This clonotype was picked up many times. The gene calls are TRBV5-6 and TRBJ1-1; a weak D match, TRBD1 (6 bases). The length of the CDR3 is 14 residues. Trimming pared 0 bases from V and 7 bases from J, leaving 13 bases between. CDR1 is SGHDT and CDR2 is YYEEEE in the germline V gene. CDR3 coding DNA: TGTGCCAGCAGCTTGGCACAGGGCATCAGTGAAGCTTTCTTT. Translation gives CASSLAQGISEAFF.